Listed below are T cell receptor beta chains from one sample, sequenced in a study of blood T cells in healthy people across ages. TCRdb recomputed calls from the 5' RACE reads with MiXCR, one row per CDR3 protein. The repertoire consists of about 810,000 distinct CDR3 sequences, with roughly 40% occurring once and the leading ten covering roughly 13%. The material sequenced was blood. The receptors here all came from a man between 18 and 35 years old in good health. The CDR3 runs from the conserved cysteine through the conserved F or W. D genes are given only for firm matches. Clone size appears in some rows only: once, few, many, or a class for an expanded clone.

d_gene | j_gene | abundance | v_gene | CDR3nt | CDR3aa
NA | TRBJ1-5 | NA | TRBV7-3 | TGCGCCAGCAGCTTAATCGCGGATAGCAATCAGCCCCAGCATTTT | CASSLIADSNQPQHF
NA | TRBJ2-3 | NA | TRBV4-1 | TGCGCCAGCAGCCACCTTGCGGCTAGCACAGATACGCAGTATTTT | CASSHLAASTDTQYF
NA | TRBJ2-1 | NA | TRBV20-1 | TGCAGTGCTAGAATAGTGGGGAGAATATACAATGAGCAGTTCTTC | CSARIVGRIYNEQFF
NA | TRBJ2-3 | NA | TRBV11-1 | TGTGCCAGCAGCTTAGCGGTTCGGTTGGATACGCAGTATTTT | CASSLAVRLDTQYF
NA | TRBJ2-3 | NA | TRBV12-3/TRBV12-4 | TGTGCCAGCAGCACCCAACTAGGCGGTACAGATACGCGGTATTTT | CASSTQLGGTDTRYF
TRBD2 | TRBJ2-1 | NA | TRBV6-4 | TGTGCCAGCCGAAACGGCCGGAAACTAGCGGGAGGCAATGAGCAGTTCTTC | CASRNGRKLAGGNEQFF
TRBD2 | TRBJ2-3 | NA | TRBV18 | TGTGCCAGCTCACCAAACGGGAGGCACACAGATACGCAGTATTTT | CASSPNGRHTDTQYF
NA | TRBJ2-1 | NA | TRBV7-2 | TGTGCCAGCAGCTTAGGTAAGGGGACCTACAATGAGCAGTTCTTC | CASSLGKGTYNEQFF
TRBD1 | TRBJ1-3 | few | TRBV4-3 | TGTGCCAGCAGCCAAGGGACAGGTGGAAACACCATATATTTT | CASSQGTGGNTIYF
NA | TRBJ2-6 | NA | TRBV12-3/TRBV12-4 | TGTGCCAGCAGTTTTGAGGGGGGAGGGGCCAACGTCCTGACTTTC | CASSFEGGGANVLTF
TRBD2 | TRBJ2-5 | NA | TRBV4-2 | TGTGCCAGCAGCCAAGACCCTCGAGCGGGAGCCCGTGGGCAGTACTTC | CASSQDPRAGARGQYF
TRBD2 | TRBJ2-2 | NA | TRBV12-3/TRBV12-4 | TGTGCCAGCAGTATTACTAGCGGGGGCTACACCGGGGAGCTGTTTTTT | CASSITSGGYTGELFF
NA | TRBJ2-2 | NA | TRBV5-1 | TGCGCCAGCAGCTTGGGAGACACCTTCACCGGGGAGCTGTTTTTT | CASSLGDTFTGELFF
NA | TRBJ2-5 | NA | TRBV11-2 | TGTGCCAGCAGCCCAGTCTCTAGGCTATCGTGGGAGCAGTACTTC | CASSPVSRLSWEQYF
NA | TRBJ2-2 | NA | TRBV6-5 | TGTGCCAGCAGTTACCCCGGGGGAGGCACCGGGGAGCTGTTTTTT | CASSYPGGGTGELFF
NA | TRBJ1-2 | NA | TRBV7-9 | TGTGCCAGCAGCCCGGGTGGCTACACCTTC | CASSPGGYTF
NA | TRBJ2-6 | NA | TRBV9 | TGTGCCAGCAGCTCTCCAAGAGGGGCTGGGGCCAACGTCCTGACTTTC | CASSSPRGAGANVLTF
NA | TRBJ2-7 | NA | TRBV7-6 | TGTGCCAGCAGCTTAGTCGGACACGCTATCTCCTACGAGCAGTACTTC | CASSLVGHAISYEQYF
NA | TRBJ1-5 | few | TRBV7-2 | TGTGCCAGCAGCCCATGGACAGAAGATCAGCCCCAGCATTTT | CASSPWTEDQPQHF
TRBD1 | TRBJ1-4 | few | TRBV7-2 | TGTGCCAGCAGCTTGGGGACAGGGTTCGAAAAACTGTTTTTT | CASSLGTGFEKLFF
TRBD2 | TRBJ2-1 | NA | TRBV18 | TGTGCCAGCTCACCGAAAGCGGGGGGCGGACTCAATGAGCAGTTCTTC | CASSPKAGGGLNEQFF
NA | TRBJ2-3 | many | TRBV20-1 | TGCAGTGCTAGAGTGGCGGAACTTAGCACAGATACGCAGTATTTT | CSARVAELSTDTQYF
NA | TRBJ2-5 | many | TRBV7-2 | TGTGCCAGCAGCCCAGATAGTGTGGAGACCCAGTACTTC | CASSPDSVETQYF
TRBD1 | TRBJ2-1 | NA | TRBV6-2/TRBV6-3 | TGTGCCAGCAGTCAAGACAGGGTGAGAAATGAGCAGTTCTTC | CASSQDRVRNEQFF
NA | TRBJ2-7 | few | TRBV5-6 | TGTGCCAGCAGCCCTGGCGACAGGTACGAGCAGTACTTC | CASSPGDRYEQYF
NA | TRBJ1-5 | many | TRBV5-1 | TGCGCCAGCAGCCCTGGTGGCAGGGGAGGCAATCAGCCCCAGCATTTT | CASSPGGRGGNQPQHF
TRBD1 | TRBJ2-7 | few | TRBV6-5 | TGTGCCAGCAGTTACCCGGGACAGTACAATGAGCAGTACTTC | CASSYPGQYNEQYF
NA | TRBJ2-1 | few | TRBV20-1 | TGCAGTGCAAGCAGCAGCACCGGCTCCTACAATGAGCAGTTCTTC | CSASSSTGSYNEQFF
TRBD1 | TRBJ1-6 | few | TRBV13 | TGTGCCAGCAGCTTAGGGACAGGGGTGCTCCACTTT | CASSLGTGVLHF
NA | TRBJ2-1 | many | TRBV29-1 | TGCAGCGTTACCCCGGGGGAAGCTGAGCAGTTCTTC | CSVTPGEAEQFF
NA | TRBJ2-1 | many | TRBV5-5 | TGTGCCAGCAGCTTGTTTTTGGGCTCCCACAATGAGCAGTTCTTC | CASSLFLGSHNEQFF
TRBD2 | TRBJ2-1 | many | TRBV20-1 | TGCAGTGCCCTTCCTAGCGGGGGTTCCTACAATGAGCAGTTCTTC | CSALPSGGSYNEQFF
NA | TRBJ2-1 | many | TRBV2 | TGTGCCAGCAGTGAAGGTCTCGACGGAGAGCAGTTCTTC | CASSEGLDGEQFF
NA | TRBJ1-4 | few | TRBV24-1 | TGTGCCACCAGTGATTGGTCTCCGAAGAATGAAAAACTGTTTTTT | CATSDWSPKNEKLFF
NA | TRBJ1-6 | NA | TRBV27 | TGTGCCAGCAGCACCTTCCGGGGGAATTCACCCCTCCACTTT | CASSTFRGNSPLHF
NA | TRBJ1-5 | NA | TRBV7-9 | TGTGCCAGCAGCGTAATGGACAGTCGGCCCCAGCATTTT | CASSVMDSRPQHF
NA | TRBJ2-1 | NA | TRBV2 | TGTGCCAGCAGTGATTGGGTATATGAGCAGTTCTTC | CASSDWVYEQFF
TRBD2 | TRBJ2-5 | few | TRBV12-3/TRBV12-4 | TGTGCCAGCAGTCACCCTTTAGCGGGGGGTCCCTACAATGAGCAGTACTTC | CASSHPLAGGPYNEQYF
NA | TRBJ1-1 | NA | TRBV11-2 | TGTGCCAGCAGCTTAAGCCAGAACACTGAAGCTTTCTTT | CASSLSQNTEAFF
NA | TRBJ2-5 | many | TRBV9 | TGTGCCAGCAGCGTAGGGAACTCTCGAGAGACCCAGTACTTC | CASSVGNSRETQYF
NA | TRBJ1-2 | NA | TRBV27 | TGTGCCAGCAGTACTATCTCCATTGACGGAGGACACTATGGCTACACCTTC | CASSTISIDGGHYGYTF
NA | TRBJ2-3 | few | TRBV12-3/TRBV12-4 | TGTGCCAGCCTCCTAGCGTCAGATACGCAGTATTTT | CASLLASDTQYF
TRBD1 | TRBJ1-1 | NA | TRBV4-3 | TGCGCCAGCAGCCAAGATGGGACAGGCCTCATGAACACTGAAGCTTTCTTT | CASSQDGTGLMNTEAFF
NA | TRBJ2-3 | many | TRBV7-9 | TGTGCCAGCAGCCCCCGCCCCAAGGTCAGCACAGATACGCAGTATTTT | CASSPRPKVSTDTQYF
NA | TRBJ2-5 | once | TRBV6-5 | TGTGCCAGCACCACTGGTGAGGGCCGGACCCAGTACTTC | CASTTGEGRTQYF
TRBD2 | TRBJ2-5 | NA | TRBV4-3 | TGCGCCAGCAGCCAAGGACTAGCGGGGGTCGTGACCCAGTACTTC | CASSQGLAGVVTQYF
NA | TRBJ2-7 | NA | TRBV5-1 | TGCGCCAGCAGCTTTAGTATGCTCTACGAGCAGTACTTC | CASSFSMLYEQYF
NA | TRBJ2-1 | NA | TRBV19 | TGTGCCAGTACACCGGACAGTTACAATGAGCAGTTCTTC | CASTPDSYNEQFF
NA | TRBJ1-2 | NA | TRBV10-3 | TGTGCCATCAGTGAGTCGATGGATGGCTACACCTTC | CAISESMDGYTF
NA | TRBJ1-2 | NA | TRBV12-3/TRBV12-4 | TGTGCCAGCAGTGTATCGGGGCAAGAAGGCTACACCTTC | CASSVSGQEGYTF
NA | TRBJ1-1 | NA | TRBV20-1 | TGCAGTGCTAGATGGGCGGACACTGAAGCTTTCTTT | CSARWADTEAFF
NA | TRBJ1-5 | NA | TRBV4-3 | TGCGCCAGCAGCCAAGAATATCGGGGCGGGTTGCAGCCCCAGCATTTT | CASSQEYRGGLQPQHF
NA | TRBJ2-3 | NA | TRBV29-1 | TGCAGCGCTGGATCGGATACGCAGTATTTT | CSAGSDTQYF
NA | TRBJ1-6 | NA | TRBV29-1 | TGCAGCGTTGGAGAGGGGGGAAATTCACCCCTCCACTTT | CSVGEGGNSPLHF
TRBD1 | TRBJ1-4 | NA | TRBV27 | TGTGCCAGCAGTTCCAACAGGGGAGGAGGGGAAAAACTGTTTTTT | CASSSNRGGGEKLFF
NA | TRBJ1-1 | NA | TRBV9 | TGTGCCAGCAGCCTAGGCGAACATCCGGTCACTGAAGCTTTCTTT | CASSLGEHPVTEAFF
NA | TRBJ2-1 | NA | TRBV9 | TGTGCCAGCAGCGTAGGAATAGGGGTCAATGAGCAGTTCTTC | CASSVGIGVNEQFF
NA | TRBJ2-5 | many | TRBV29-1 | TGCAGCGTCCCGGCGGGTAGGGAGACCCAGTACTTC | CSVPAGRETQYF
NA | TRBJ1-1 | NA | TRBV12-3/TRBV12-4 | TGTGCCAGCAGTTTAGTTGGGCGACCTGAAGCTTTCTTT | CASSLVGRPEAFF
NA | TRBJ2-3 | NA | TRBV12-3/TRBV12-4 | TGTGCCAGCAGCGTGGAGCGGAGCACAGATACGCAGTATTTT | CASSVERSTDTQYF